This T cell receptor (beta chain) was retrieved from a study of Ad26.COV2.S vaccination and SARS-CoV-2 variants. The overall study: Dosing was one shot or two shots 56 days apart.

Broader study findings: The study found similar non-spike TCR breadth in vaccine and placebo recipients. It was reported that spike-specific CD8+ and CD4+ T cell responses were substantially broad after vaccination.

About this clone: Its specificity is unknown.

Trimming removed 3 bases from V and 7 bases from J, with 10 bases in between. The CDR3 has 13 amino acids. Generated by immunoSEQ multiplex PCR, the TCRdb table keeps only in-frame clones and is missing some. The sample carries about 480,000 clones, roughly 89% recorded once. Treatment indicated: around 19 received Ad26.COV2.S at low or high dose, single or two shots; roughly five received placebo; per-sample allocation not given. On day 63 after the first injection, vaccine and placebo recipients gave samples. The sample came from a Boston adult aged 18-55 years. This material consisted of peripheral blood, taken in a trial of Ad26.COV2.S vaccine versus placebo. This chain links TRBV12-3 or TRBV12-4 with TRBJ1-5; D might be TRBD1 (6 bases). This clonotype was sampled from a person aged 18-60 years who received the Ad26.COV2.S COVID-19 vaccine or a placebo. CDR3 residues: CASSLGGRQPQHF. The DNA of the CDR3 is TGTGCCAGCAGTTTGGGGGGGCGCCAGCCCCAGCATTTT.